The clone carrying this TCR beta chain was seen once. These data belong to a study of blood T cell repertoires in COVID-19. Across the study: T cells, B-cell-depleted T cells, or PBMCs provided the cDNA or gDNA that served as material.

The germline V gene has CDR1 LNHNV and CDR2 YYDKDF (reference sequence). The CDR3 extends over 16 amino acids. With 1 base removed from V and 5 bases from J, the gap between germline ends came to 17 bases. Individuals aged about 18 to 100 years were recruited from 24 US areas. Grouping used clinical history reported by participants in a survey and questionnaire. Sequencing was performed with immunoSEQ multiplex PCR; in TCRdb, only in-frame clones are kept and a portion is missing. The table records 150,000 to 200,000 clones, 80% to 90% of them present only once. The sequence was obtained from a woman under 30 who had recovered from COVID-19. V is TRBV15 and J is TRBJ1-1, with D tentatively TRBD1 (5 bases). Sequencing used PBMCs or T cells enriched from blood (not recorded which). The CDR3, as DNA: TGTGCCACCAGCAGAGGTGGCGGGGGAGCGAGGACTGAAGCTTTCTTT. As protein: CATSRGGGGARTEAFF. The whole variable domain, remainder taken from reference TRBV15 and TRBJ1-1, is DAMVIQNPRYQVTQFGKPVTLSCSQTLNHNVMYWYQQKSSQAPKLLFHYYDKDFNNEADTPDNFQSRRPNTSFCFLDIRSPGLGDTAMYLCATSRGGGGARTEAFFGQGTRLTVV.